This T cell receptor (beta chain) was profiled in a study of T-cell memory formation after mild COVID-19. Using its own MiXCR run on the 5' RACE reads, TCRdb lists one record per CDR3 protein. Of under 250,000 distinct CDR3 sequences listed, about 11% are singletons. Germline values: CDR1 SGDLS, CDR2 YYNGEE. The CDR3 covers 15 residues. Unmatched junction bases numbered 5, after V lost 1 base and J lost 10 bases. The receptor was derived from a young man who had mild COVID-19 (a few samples of this study predate the infection). Cell type and time point are not known. Sequenced sample: PBMCs or a T cell subset sorted from them (not recorded which). The rearrangement uses TRBV9 and TRBJ1-6, with 10 bases lining up with TRBD1. The CDR3 loop reads CASSVRQGAGSPLHF. The CDR3 bases are TGTGCCAGCAGCGTACGACAGGGGGCGGGATCACCCCTCCACTTT. Using reference TRBV9 and TRBJ1-6 for the parts outside the CDR3, the full variable domain is DSGVTQTPKHLITATGQRVTLRCSPRSGDLSVYWYQQSLDQGLQFLIQYYNGEERAKGNILERFSAQQFPDLHSELNLSSLELGDSALYFCASSVRQGAGSPLHFGNGTRLTVT.